The clone carrying this TCR beta chain was observed a handful of times. The target antigen is unknown. This sample stems from a study of response to subunit inactivated influenza vaccine. Study-wide results and caveats: The study's authors posited that every seasonal influenza vaccination enlists few new T cells.

TCRdb independently ran MiXCR on the RT-PCR reads; one entry per CDR3 protein. The profile shows under 550,000 distinct CDR3 sequences, approximately 7.2% of them singletons. CDR1 and CDR2 (germline): SEHNR, FQNEAQ (reference sequence). This CDR3 spans 16 amino acids. V shed 3 bases and J shed 4 bases, with 16 bases lying between them. The TCR originated in a man aged 50 to 69 who received an inactivated influenza vaccine. V gene TRBV7-9 combines with J gene TRBJ1-3; TRBD1 might be the D (5 bases). The sequenced sample was PBMCs from blood, obtained roughly 24 months after vaccination. The CDR3 sequence: CASSFSGTTSGNTIYF. The DNA of the CDR3 is TGTGCCAGCAGCTTCTCCGGGACGACTTCCGGAAACACCATATATTTT.